This entry features one T cell receptor (beta chain) sequence. Its matching antigen is unknown. These data are taken from a study of cytomegalovirus exposure and HLA in healthy donors. As for the study in general: Caucasian-associated ancestry cluster membership applied to approximately 84% of 300 to 450 genotyped donors. Study outcomes and limitations: It emerged from a later analysis that several of the most significant clusters appeared to be linked to common viral pathogens. As was reported, the HLA-A and HLA-B alleles of most subjects were accurately predicted from TCR beta sequences.

The CDR3 is 15 amino acids. Trimming stripped 4 bases from V and 1 base from J, with 13 bases between. Per the germline V gene, CDR1 is SNHLY and CDR2 is FYNNEI. The PCR ran on 60 Vbeta and 13 Jbeta primers. Clones were read by immunoSEQ multiplex PCR, and TCRdb kept only the in-frame ones, dropping some. The record lists tens of thousands of clones, of which the ten most abundant hold roughly 2%. Sequencing was carried out using PBMCs. The rearrangement joins TRBV2 to TRBJ2-5; possible D gene TRBD2, 6 bases. This TCR derives from a woman aged 40 to 50 in good health and CMV-seropositive. CDR3: CASSGPGGIQETQYF. The DNA of the CDR3 is TGTGCCAGCAGTGGCCCAGGAGGGATCCAAGAGACCCAGTACTTC.